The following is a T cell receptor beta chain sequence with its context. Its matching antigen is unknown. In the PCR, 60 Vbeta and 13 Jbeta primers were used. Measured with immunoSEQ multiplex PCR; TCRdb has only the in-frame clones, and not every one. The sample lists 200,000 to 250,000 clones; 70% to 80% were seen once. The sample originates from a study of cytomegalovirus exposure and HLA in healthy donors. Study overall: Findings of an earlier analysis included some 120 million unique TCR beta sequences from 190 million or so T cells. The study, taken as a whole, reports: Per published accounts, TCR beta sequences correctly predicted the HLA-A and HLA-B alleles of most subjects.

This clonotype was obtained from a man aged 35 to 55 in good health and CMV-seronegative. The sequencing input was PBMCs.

The CDR3 nucleotides are TGTGCCAGCAGCTTGGCAGGGTGGTTAGAGCAGTACTTC. It is translated as CASSLAGWLEQYF. The chain combines TRBV5-6 with TRBJ2-7; TRBD1 is a possible D gene (5 bases). V dropped 0 bases and J dropped 7 bases, with 11 bases sitting between them. Germline CDR1 is SGHDT and CDR2 is YYEEEE. The length of the CDR3 is 13 residues.